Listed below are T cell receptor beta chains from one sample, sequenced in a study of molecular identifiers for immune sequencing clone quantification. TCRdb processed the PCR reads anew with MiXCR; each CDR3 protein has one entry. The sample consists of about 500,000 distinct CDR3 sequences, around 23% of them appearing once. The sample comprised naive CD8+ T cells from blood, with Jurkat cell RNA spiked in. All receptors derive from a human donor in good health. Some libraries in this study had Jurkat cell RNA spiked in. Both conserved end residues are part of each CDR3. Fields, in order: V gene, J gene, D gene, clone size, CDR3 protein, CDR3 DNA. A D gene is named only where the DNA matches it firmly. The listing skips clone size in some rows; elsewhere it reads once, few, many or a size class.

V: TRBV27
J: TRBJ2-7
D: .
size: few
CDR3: CASSLLMGGEQYF
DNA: TGTGCCAGCAGTTTATTAATGGGGGGCGAGCAGTACTTC

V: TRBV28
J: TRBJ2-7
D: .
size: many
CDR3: CASSVTGDTYYEQYF
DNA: TGTGCCAGCAGTGTGACCGGTGACACGTACTACGAGCAGTACTTC

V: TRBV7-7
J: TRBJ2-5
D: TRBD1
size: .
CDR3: CASSLAYRGTGGETQYF
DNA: TGTGCCAGCAGCTTAGCATACCGCGGGACAGGGGGAGAGACCCAGTACTTC

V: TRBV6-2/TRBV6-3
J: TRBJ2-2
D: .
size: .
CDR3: CASSYSITGELFF
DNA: TGTGCCAGCAGTTACTCTATCACCGGGGAGCTGTTTTTT

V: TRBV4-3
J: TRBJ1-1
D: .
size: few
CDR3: CASSHTPLGGTEAFF
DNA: TGCGCCAGCAGCCATACCCCATTAGGGGGCACTGAAGCTTTCTTT

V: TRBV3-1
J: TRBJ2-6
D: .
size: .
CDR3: CASSQDYEGVSSGANVLTF
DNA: TGTGCCAGCAGCCAAGATTACGAGGGCGTCAGCTCTGGGGCCAACGTCCTGACTTTC

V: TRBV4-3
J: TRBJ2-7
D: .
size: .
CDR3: CASSQVAGAEQYF
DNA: TGCGCCAGCAGCCAAGTAGCAGGGGCCGAGCAGTACTTC

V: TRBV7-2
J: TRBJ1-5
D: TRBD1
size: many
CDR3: CASSFGQGNQPQHF
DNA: TGTGCCAGCAGCTTTGGACAGGGCAATCAGCCCCAGCATTTT

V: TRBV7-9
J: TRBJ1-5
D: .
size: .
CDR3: CASSHLGAGQPQHF
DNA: TGTGCCAGCAGCCACTTGGGGGCTGGTCAGCCCCAGCATTTT

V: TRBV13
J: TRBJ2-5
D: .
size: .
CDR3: CASSNRDNQETQYF
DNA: TGTGCCAGCAGCAACCGGGACAATCAAGAGACCCAGTACTTC

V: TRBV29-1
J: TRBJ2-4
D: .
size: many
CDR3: CSVVTTNIQYF
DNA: TGCAGCGTTGTTACCACAAACATTCAGTACTTC

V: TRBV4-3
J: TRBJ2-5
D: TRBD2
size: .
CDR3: CASSQGGGAGETQYF
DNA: TGCGCCAGCAGCCAAGGCGGGGGGGCCGGTGAGACCCAGTACTTC

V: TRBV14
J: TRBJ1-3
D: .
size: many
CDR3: CASSQGEGNTIYF
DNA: TGTGCCAGCAGCCAAGGCGAAGGAAACACCATATATTTT

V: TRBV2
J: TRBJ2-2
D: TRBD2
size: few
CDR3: CVYLLAARRYTGELFF
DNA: TGTGTCTACTTACTAGCGGCTAGGCGGTACACCGGGGAGCTGTTTTTT

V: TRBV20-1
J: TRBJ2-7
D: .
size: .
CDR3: CSARAVGGTSYEQYF
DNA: TGCAGTGCTAGAGCCGTGGGCGGGACCTCCTACGAGCAGTACTTC

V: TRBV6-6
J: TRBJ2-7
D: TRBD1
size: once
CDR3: CASSYSVLSDRAHSYEQYF
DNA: TGTGCCAGCAGTTACTCCGTCCTCTCGGACAGGGCCCACTCCTACGAGCAGTACTTC